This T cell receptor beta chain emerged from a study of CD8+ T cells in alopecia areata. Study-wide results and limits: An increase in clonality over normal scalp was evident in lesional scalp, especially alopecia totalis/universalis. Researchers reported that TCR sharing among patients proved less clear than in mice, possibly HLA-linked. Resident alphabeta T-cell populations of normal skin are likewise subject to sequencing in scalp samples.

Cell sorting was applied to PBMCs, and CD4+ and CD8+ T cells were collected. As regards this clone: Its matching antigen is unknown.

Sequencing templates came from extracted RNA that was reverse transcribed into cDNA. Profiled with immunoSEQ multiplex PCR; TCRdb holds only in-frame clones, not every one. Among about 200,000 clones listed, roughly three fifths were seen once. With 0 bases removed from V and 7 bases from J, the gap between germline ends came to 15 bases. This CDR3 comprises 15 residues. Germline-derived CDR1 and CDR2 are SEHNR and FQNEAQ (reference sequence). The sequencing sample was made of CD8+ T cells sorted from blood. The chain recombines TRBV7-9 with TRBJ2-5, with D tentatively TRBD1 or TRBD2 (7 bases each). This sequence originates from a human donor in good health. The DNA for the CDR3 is TGTGCCAGCAGCTTAGCCCCAGGGGGGGCGGGGACCCAGTACTTC. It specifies CASSLAPGGAGTQYF.